Listed below are T cell receptor beta chains from one sample, sequenced in a study of T cells expressing NK-cell markers. From the 5' RACE reads, TCRdb lists one entry per CDR3 protein and no DNA. This sample contains about 260,000 distinct CDR3 sequences. Sequenced input: blood T cells: a sorted CD56 or NKG2C T cell subset, CD4+ or CD8+ T cells, or bulk PBMC T cells (not recorded which). These receptors originate from a man between 18 and 29 years old in good health. The CDR3 runs from the conserved cysteine through the conserved F or W.

j_gene: TRBJ1-4
v_gene: TRBV5-6
CDR3aa: CASNTFGTEYEKLFF

j_gene: TRBJ2-1
v_gene: TRBV5-6
CDR3aa: CASSPKGPLYNEQFF

j_gene: TRBJ2-1
v_gene: TRBV5-5
CDR3aa: CASSLAPDRGKFF

j_gene: TRBJ2-5
v_gene: TRBV29-1
CDR3aa: CSVLGGDQETQYF

j_gene: TRBJ1-4
v_gene: TRBV20-1
CDR3aa: CSASGEDEKLFF

j_gene: TRBJ2-1
v_gene: TRBV3-1
CDR3aa: CASRRTSGGNNEQFF

j_gene: TRBJ2-1
v_gene: TRBV6-1
CDR3aa: CASKTTGTSFF

j_gene: TRBJ2-1
v_gene: TRBV2
CDR3aa: CASCLQGRGNEQFF

j_gene: TRBJ2-7
v_gene: TRBV12-3/TRBV12-4
CDR3aa: CASRPSGTPYEQYF

j_gene: TRBJ2-2
v_gene: TRBV7-3
CDR3aa: CASSPGQTNTGELFF

j_gene: TRBJ2-3
v_gene: TRBV7-9
CDR3aa: CASSLFGLAGASDTQYF

j_gene: TRBJ2-3
v_gene: TRBV20-1
CDR3aa: CSARTTGGTDTQYF

j_gene: TRBJ2-7
v_gene: TRBV20-1
CDR3aa: CSARQGGGRSYEQYF

j_gene: TRBJ2-1
v_gene: TRBV6-1
CDR3aa: CASRGLAGGYNEQFF

j_gene: TRBJ2-3
v_gene: TRBV29-1
CDR3aa: CSVFQTSGGDTDTQYF

j_gene: TRBJ2-4
v_gene: TRBV12-3/TRBV12-4
CDR3aa: CASSFRLAGEVKNIQYF

j_gene: TRBJ2-7
v_gene: TRBV20-1
CDR3aa: CSATPGSGWGSYEQYF

j_gene: TRBJ2-5
v_gene: TRBV29-1
CDR3aa: CSVAPSGKETQYF

j_gene: TRBJ2-4
v_gene: TRBV20-1
CDR3aa: CSAREMGRQGNIQYF

j_gene: TRBJ1-3
v_gene: TRBV5-1
CDR3aa: CASSPLGDFGNTIYF

j_gene: TRBJ2-5
v_gene: TRBV4-2
CDR3aa: CASSATSGREEETQYF

j_gene: TRBJ2-3
v_gene: TRBV12-3/TRBV12-4
CDR3aa: CASSRRASTDTQYF

j_gene: TRBJ1-1
v_gene: TRBV7-2
CDR3aa: CASSRSTDEKAFF

j_gene: TRBJ1-4
v_gene: TRBV27
CDR3aa: CASSPAPGTSTTNEKLFF

j_gene: TRBJ2-1
v_gene: TRBV7-2
CDR3aa: CASSFVRLADYNEQFF

j_gene: TRBJ1-4
v_gene: TRBV7-2
CDR3aa: CASSSPKTTDANEKLFF

j_gene: TRBJ2-3
v_gene: TRBV10-1
CDR3aa: CASSGGGIDTQYF

j_gene: TRBJ2-2
v_gene: TRBV29-1
CDR3aa: CSAWGYSGELFF

j_gene: TRBJ2-5
v_gene: TRBV7-8
CDR3aa: CASSYRGSLETQYF

j_gene: TRBJ2-5
v_gene: TRBV7-9
CDR3aa: CASNGQGVEETQYF

j_gene: TRBJ1-1
v_gene: TRBV19
CDR3aa: CASSIDPQWEAFF

j_gene: TRBJ1-5
v_gene: TRBV28
CDR3aa: CASSFVGVQPQHF

j_gene: TRBJ2-1
v_gene: TRBV15
CDR3aa: CATSREGPGDNEQFF

j_gene: TRBJ2-1
v_gene: TRBV20-1
CDR3aa: CSVKRPSPYNEQFF

j_gene: TRBJ2-5
v_gene: TRBV20-1
CDR3aa: CSARESFRETQYF

j_gene: TRBJ2-3
v_gene: TRBV7-2
CDR3aa: CASSADRNTQYF

j_gene: TRBJ2-2
v_gene: TRBV18
CDR3aa: CASSLTLDRWTGELFF

j_gene: TRBJ1-1
v_gene: TRBV5-1
CDR3aa: CASSRTGRDTEAFF

j_gene: TRBJ2-5
v_gene: TRBV10-3
CDR3aa: CAISDGGKLQETQYF

j_gene: TRBJ2-5
v_gene: TRBV7-2
CDR3aa: CASSRSGSLETQYF

j_gene: TRBJ1-5
v_gene: TRBV25-1
CDR3aa: CASSGTGNQPQHF

j_gene: TRBJ2-7
v_gene: TRBV27
CDR3aa: CASSFMGLEPYF

j_gene: TRBJ2-1
v_gene: TRBV18
CDR3aa: CASVPEGPFHNEQFF

j_gene: TRBJ2-3
v_gene: TRBV18
CDR3aa: CASSPPTNRESNTQYF

j_gene: TRBJ2-1
v_gene: TRBV18
CDR3aa: CASSPGEGNEQFF

j_gene: TRBJ2-7
v_gene: TRBV29-1
CDR3aa: CSVDRGQGYEQYF

j_gene: TRBJ2-2
v_gene: TRBV11-2
CDR3aa: CASSPEGLAGAGELFF

j_gene: TRBJ1-6
v_gene: TRBV12-3/TRBV12-4
CDR3aa: CASSLVKASPLHF

j_gene: TRBJ2-4
v_gene: TRBV6-5
CDR3aa: CASSYGGTGGDIQYF

j_gene: TRBJ2-3
v_gene: TRBV4-2
CDR3aa: CASSQPDRGGTDTQYF

j_gene: TRBJ1-1
v_gene: TRBV20-1
CDR3aa: CSARGRRNTEAFF

j_gene: TRBJ1-3
v_gene: TRBV12-3/TRBV12-4
CDR3aa: CASSSPIRNTIYF

j_gene: TRBJ2-5
v_gene: TRBV5-6
CDR3aa: CASSLGGQQETQYF

j_gene: TRBJ2-1
v_gene: TRBV11-2
CDR3aa: CASSSQMGGGSSYNEQFF

j_gene: TRBJ2-1
v_gene: TRBV24-1
CDR3aa: CATSDLRRGSGNEQFF

j_gene: TRBJ2-5
v_gene: TRBV6-2/TRBV6-3
CDR3aa: CASRPLLAAQETQYF

j_gene: TRBJ2-7
v_gene: TRBV20-1
CDR3aa: CSARRQARDEQYF

j_gene: TRBJ1-1
v_gene: TRBV6-1
CDR3aa: CAIRDTGGGDTEAFF

j_gene: TRBJ2-7
v_gene: TRBV5-1
CDR3aa: CASSLEAGVYEQYF

j_gene: TRBJ2-1
v_gene: TRBV2
CDR3aa: CASRDDRSYNEQFF